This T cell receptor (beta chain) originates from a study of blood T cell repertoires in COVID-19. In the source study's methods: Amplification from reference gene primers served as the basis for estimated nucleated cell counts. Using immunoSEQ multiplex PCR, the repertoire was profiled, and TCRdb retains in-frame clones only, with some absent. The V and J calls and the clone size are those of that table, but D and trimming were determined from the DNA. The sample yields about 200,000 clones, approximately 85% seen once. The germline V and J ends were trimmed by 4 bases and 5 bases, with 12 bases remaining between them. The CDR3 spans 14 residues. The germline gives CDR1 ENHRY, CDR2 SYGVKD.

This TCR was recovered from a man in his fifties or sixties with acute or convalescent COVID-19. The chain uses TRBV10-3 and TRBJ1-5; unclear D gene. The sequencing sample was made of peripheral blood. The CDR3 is CAISGHRTDQPQHF. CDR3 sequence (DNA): TGTGCCATCAGTGGGCACAGAACGGATCAGCCCCAGCATTTT.